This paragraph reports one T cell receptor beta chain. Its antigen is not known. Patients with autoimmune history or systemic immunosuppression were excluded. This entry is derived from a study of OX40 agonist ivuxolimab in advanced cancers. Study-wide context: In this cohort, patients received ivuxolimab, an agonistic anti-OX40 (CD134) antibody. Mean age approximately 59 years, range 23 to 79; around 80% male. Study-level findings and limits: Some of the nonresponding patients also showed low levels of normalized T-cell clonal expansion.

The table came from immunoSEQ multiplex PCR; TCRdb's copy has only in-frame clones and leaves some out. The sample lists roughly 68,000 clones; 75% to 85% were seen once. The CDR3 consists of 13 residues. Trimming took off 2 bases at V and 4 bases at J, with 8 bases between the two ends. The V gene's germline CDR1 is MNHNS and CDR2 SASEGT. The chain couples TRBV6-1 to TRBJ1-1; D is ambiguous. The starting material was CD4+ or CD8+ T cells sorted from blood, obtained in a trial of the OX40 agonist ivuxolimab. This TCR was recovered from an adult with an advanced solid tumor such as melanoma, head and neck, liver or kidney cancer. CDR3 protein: CASSETGPTEAFF. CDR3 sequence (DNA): TGTGCCAGCAGTGAAACCGGCCCCACTGAAGCTTTCTTT.